These T cell receptor beta chains were read from a single sample in a study of blood T cell repertoires in COVID-19. Data came from immunoSEQ multiplex PCR; TCRdb stores just in-frame clones and leaves some out. In the table there are around 160,000 clones, 75% to 85% of which are singletons. Sequencing input: peripheral blood. These receptors were collected from a man aged 55-75 years with active or convalescent COVID-19. Each CDR3 is given with its conserved first and last residue. The D gene is left open where the match is weak. A row's size may be missing; if present it is once, few, many or a size class.

V gene: TRBV7-3; J gene: TRBJ2-5; clone size: NA; D gene: TRBD2; CDR3 DNA: TGTGCCAGCAGCCCAGGACTAGCGGGGACGCTCAGGGAGACCCAGTACTTC; CDR3 protein: CASSPGLAGTLRETQYF
V gene: TRBV18; J gene: TRBJ2-2; clone size: NA; D gene: TRBD1; CDR3 DNA: TGTGCCAGCTCAACACGGTTCGGGACAGGGGGCACCGGGGAGCTGTTTTTT; CDR3 protein: CASSTRFGTGGTGELFF
V gene: TRBV10-1; J gene: TRBJ2-1; clone size: NA; D gene: NA; CDR3 DNA: TGCGCCAGCGGGCTAGCGCCTGAGCAGTTCTTC; CDR3 protein: CASGLAPEQFF
V gene: TRBV11-3; J gene: TRBJ2-2; clone size: once; D gene: NA; CDR3 DNA: TGTGCCAGCAGCTTATACGGGGGAGCCGACACCGGGGAGCTGTTTTTT; CDR3 protein: CASSLYGGADTGELFF
V gene: TRBV28; J gene: TRBJ2-5; clone size: NA; D gene: TRBD2; CDR3 DNA: TGTGCCAGCCCACCCTCAAGCGGGGCCCACCCAGAGACCCAGTACTTC; CDR3 protein: CASPPSSGAHPETQYF
V gene: TRBV11-1; J gene: TRBJ2-7; clone size: NA; D gene: NA; CDR3 DNA: TGTGCCAGCAGCTTAGGGGGCCAGAGTCCCTACGAGCAGTACTTC; CDR3 protein: CASSLGGQSPYEQYF
V gene: TRBV5-1; J gene: TRBJ2-7; clone size: NA; D gene: TRBD2; CDR3 DNA: TGCGCCAGCAGGCCGACGCTAGCGGGAGGAGGCGAGCAGTACTTC; CDR3 protein: CASRPTLAGGGEQYF
V gene: TRBV6-6; J gene: TRBJ1-1; clone size: NA; D gene: NA; CDR3 DNA: TGTGCCAGCAGCCACGGGGGAATGAACACTGAAGCTTTCTTT; CDR3 protein: CASSHGGMNTEAFF
V gene: TRBV18; J gene: TRBJ1-1; clone size: NA; D gene: NA; CDR3 DNA: TGTGCCAGCTCAAGGGGTGCTGAAGCTTTCTTT; CDR3 protein: CASSRGAEAFF
V gene: TRBV3-1/TRBV3-2; J gene: TRBJ1-1; clone size: NA; D gene: NA; CDR3 DNA: TGTGCCAGCGCGGGGGGCGGTGAAGCTTTCTTT; CDR3 protein: CASAGGGEAFF
V gene: TRBV9; J gene: TRBJ2-5; clone size: NA; D gene: TRBD1; CDR3 DNA: TGTGCCAGCAGCAGGAGACAGGGGTTGGCGGAGACCCAGTACTTC; CDR3 protein: CASSRRQGLAETQYF
V gene: TRBV18; J gene: TRBJ2-7; clone size: NA; D gene: TRBD1; CDR3 DNA: TGTGCCAGCTCTCCCGGGACAGGCGAGCAGTACTTC; CDR3 protein: CASSPGTGEQYF
V gene: TRBV7-6; J gene: TRBJ1-1; clone size: NA; D gene: NA; CDR3 DNA: TGTGCCAGCAGCTTAGGTAACGGTGGGAACACTGAAGCTTTCTTT; CDR3 protein: CASSLGNGGNTEAFF
V gene: TRBV28; J gene: TRBJ1-2; clone size: NA; D gene: TRBD1; CDR3 DNA: TGTGCCACCAGTTCCGGGACAGGGTATGGCTACACCTTC; CDR3 protein: CATSSGTGYGYTF